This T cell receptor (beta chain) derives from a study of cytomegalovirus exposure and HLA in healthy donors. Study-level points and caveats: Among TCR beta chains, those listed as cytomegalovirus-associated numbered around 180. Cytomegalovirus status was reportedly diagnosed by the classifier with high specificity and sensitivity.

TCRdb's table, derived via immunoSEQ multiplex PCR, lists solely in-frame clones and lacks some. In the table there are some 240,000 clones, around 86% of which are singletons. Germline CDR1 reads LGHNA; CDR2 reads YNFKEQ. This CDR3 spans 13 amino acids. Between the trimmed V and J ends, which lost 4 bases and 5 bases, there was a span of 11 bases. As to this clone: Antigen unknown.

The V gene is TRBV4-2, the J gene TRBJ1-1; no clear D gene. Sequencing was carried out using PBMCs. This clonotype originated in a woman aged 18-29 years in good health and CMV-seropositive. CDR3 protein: CASSLPQRTEAFF. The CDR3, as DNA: TGTGCCAGCAGCCTACCCCAGAGGACTGAAGCTTTCTTT.